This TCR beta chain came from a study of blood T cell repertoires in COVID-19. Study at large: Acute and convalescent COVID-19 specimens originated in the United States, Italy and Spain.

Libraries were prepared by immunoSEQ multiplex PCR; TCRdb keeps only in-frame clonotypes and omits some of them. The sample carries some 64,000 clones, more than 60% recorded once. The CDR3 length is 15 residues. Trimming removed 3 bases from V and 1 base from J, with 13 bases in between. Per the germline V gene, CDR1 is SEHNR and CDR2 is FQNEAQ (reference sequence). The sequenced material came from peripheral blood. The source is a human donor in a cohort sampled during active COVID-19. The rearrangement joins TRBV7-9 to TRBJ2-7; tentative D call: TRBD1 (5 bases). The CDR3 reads CASSFDSASSYEQYF. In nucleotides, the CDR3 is TGTGCCAGCAGCTTTGACAGTGCTTCTTCCTACGAGCAGTACTTC. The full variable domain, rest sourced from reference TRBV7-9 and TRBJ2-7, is DTGVSQNPRHKITKRGQNVTFRCDPISEHNRLYWYRQTLGQGPEFLTYFQNEAQLEKSRLLSDRFSAERPKGSFSTLEIQRTEQGDSAMYLCASSFDSASSYEQYFGPGTRLTVT.